This TCR beta chain was profiled in a study of blood T cell repertoires in COVID-19. In the authors' methods: Reference gene primers were amplified, and this amplification served to estimate nucleated cell counts. TCRdb keeps only in-frame clones here, not all; method: immunoSEQ multiplex PCR. Clone size and V and J calls were adopted from that table, with D and trimming inferred from the DNA. The table has around 60,000 clones, just under 75% seen once. The CDR3 loop spans 15 amino acids. Looked up from germline, CDR1 is SGHTA and CDR2 is FQGNSA. V lost 1 base, J lost 2 bases, and 11 bases lay in between.

This chain joins TRBV7-2 and TRBJ2-5; the D is unclear. This clonotype was sampled from a woman in her 70s with COVID-19, enrolled during active disease. The sequencing sample was made of peripheral blood. This chain's CDR3 is CASSLDPHRQETQYF. The DNA for the CDR3 is TGTGCCAGCAGCTTAGACCCCCACAGACAAGAGACCCAGTACTTC.